Presented here are 5 T cell receptor beta chains from one specimen sequenced in a study of OX40 agonist ivuxolimab in advanced cancers. Sequenced by immunoSEQ multiplex PCR; TCRdb stores in-frame clones only, minus some. The sample shows some 33,000 clones, roughly 83% of them seen only once. This specimen was CD4+ or CD8+ T cells sorted from blood, taken in a trial of the OX40 agonist ivuxolimab. The receptors derive from an adult with an advanced solid tumor such as melanoma, head and neck, liver or kidney cancer.

The V and J genes are TRBV28 and TRBJ1-1; no clear D. Trimming pared 3 bases from V and 3 bases from J, leaving 8 bases between. Germline V CDR1 and CDR2: MDHEN, SYDVKM. This CDR3 spans 13 amino acids. This chain's CDR3 is CASSLRGYTEAFF. CDR3 coding DNA: TGTGCCAGCAGTTTGAGAGGGTACACTGAAGCTTTCTTT.

The gene calls are TRBV2 and TRBJ2-3; 11 bases fit TRBD2. V lost 2 bases, J lost 3 bases, and 10 bases stayed unmatched. There are 18 residues in the CDR3. CDR1 is SNHLY and CDR2 is FYNNEI in the germline V gene. CDR3: CASSERRLAGGRTDTQYF. Here the CDR3 DNA reads TGTGCCAGCAGTGAACGGCGGCTAGCGGGAGGAAGAACAGATACGCAGTATTTT.

This clone has a single count. This sequence joins TRBV15 and TRBJ2-3, with 8 bases identical to TRBD1. Germline V CDR1 and CDR2: LNHNV, YYDKDF (reference sequence). V was pared by 8 bases and J by 3 bases, with 7 bases of the junction left unmatched. The CDR3 contains 14 residues. The CDR3 region is CATDGQGRTDTQYF. The CDR3 nucleotides are TGTGCCACCGACGGACAGGGAAGGACAGATACGCAGTATTTT.

The chain links TRBV27 to TRBJ2-1; 12 nucleotides agree with TRBD2. Germline V lookup: CDR1 MNHEY, CDR2 SMNVEV (reference sequence). J was trimmed by 8 bases and V by 5 bases; bases with no gene match: 7. The length of the CDR3 is 15 residues. This chain's CDR3 is CASSPTSGRRDEQFF. The CDR3 nucleotides read TGTGCCAGCAGTCCGACTAGCGGGAGAAGGGATGAGCAGTTCTTC.

The chain carries TRBV2 and TRBJ1-6; unclear D gene. This CDR3 comprises 13 residues. The V end was cut by 2 bases, the J end by 7 bases, with 6 bases between. CDR1 SNHLY and CDR2 FYNNEI come from the germline V gene. CDR3 sequence (DNA): TGTGCCAGCAGTGAAAATGGGAATTCACCCCTCCACTTT. Translated, it gives CASSENGNSPLHF.